The 17 T cell receptor beta chains reported below all come from one sample, sequenced in a study of cytomegalovirus exposure and HLA in healthy donors. Clones were sequenced by immunoSEQ multiplex PCR, and TCRdb holds only the in-frame ones, with some missing. In the table there are more than 250,000 clones, more than 80% of which are singletons. Sequencing was performed on PBMCs. Receptors originate from a woman aged 18-35 years in good health and CMV-seronegative.

CDR3 residues: CASSPRAGGASGYGYTF. CDR3 sequence (DNA): TGCGCCAGCAGCCCGAGGGCAGGGGGCGCATCTGGCTATGGCTACACCTTC. V usage is TRBV4-3 and J usage is TRBJ1-2; 8 bases fit TRBD1. The J segment lost 4 bases and the V segment lost 4 bases, leaving 14 bases of the junction unmatched. CDR3 length equals 17 residues. CDR1 LGHNA and CDR2 YSLEER come from the germline V gene.

The chain couples TRBV5-6 to TRBJ2-4; D possibly corresponds to TRBD2 (5 bases). The CDR3 is 16 amino acids. Trimming shortened V by 1 base and J by 0 bases, and 11 bases separated the two germline ends. The germline V gene has CDR1 SGHDT and CDR2 YYEEEE. In DNA form, the CDR3 reads TGTGCCAGCAGCTTGATCGGGATTGTAGCCAAAAACATTCAGTACTTC. This sequence encodes CASSLIGIVAKNIQYF.

The chain has TRBV5-1 and TRBJ2-2, with D uncertain. Germline V gene sequence: CDR1 SGHRS, CDR2 YFSETQ. V was clipped by 0 bases and J by 2 bases, with 11 bases between them. The CDR3 runs 16 residues. CDR3 nucleotides: TGCGCCAGCAGCTTGGTCACGGTGCCCAACACCGGGGAGCTGTTTTTT. It translates to CASSLVTVPNTGELFF.

This rearrangement joins TRBV5-1 to TRBJ2-1; unclear D gene. Germline values: CDR1 SGHRS, CDR2 YFSETQ. V was clipped by 2 bases and J by 0 bases, with 18 bases between them. The CDR3 is 18 amino acids. The CDR3 reads CASSFHLQAQSSYNEQFF. The CDR3 DNA sequence: TGCGCCAGCAGCTTCCACCTCCAGGCCCAGAGCTCCTACAATGAGCAGTTCTTC.

The V call is TRBV11-2, the J call TRBJ2-7; TRBD1 is a possible D gene (5 bases). CDR1 SGHAT and CDR2 FQNNGV come from the germline V gene. The CDR3 is 14 amino acids. Trimming stripped 5 bases from V and 2 bases from J, with 13 bases between. CDR3 sequence (DNA): TGTGCCAGCAGCCTAGGGGCTTCGGCCTACGAGCAGTACTTC. Its protein is CASSLGASAYEQYF.

This clone came up once. The chain links TRBV5-1 to TRBJ2-3; 8 bases are shared with TRBD2. The CDR3 length is 15 residues. Looked up from germline, CDR1 is SGHRS and CDR2 is YFSETQ. V dropped 0 bases and J dropped 5; count of bases not matched to a gene: 5. The CDR3 DNA reads TGCGCCAGCAGCTTGGCAGCGGGAGTCAGAGATACGCAGTATTTT. It codes for CASSLAAGVRDTQYF.

This chain links TRBV5-1 with TRBJ2-2; TRBD2 aligns across 11 bases. Germline-derived CDR1 and CDR2 are SGHRS and YFSETQ. This CDR3 comprises 14 residues. J gave up 14 bases and V 4 bases, and 10 bases lay outside the gene matches. The CDR3 DNA is TGCGCCAGCAGCATCGGGACTAGCGGTAAAATACTGTTTTTT. Residues: CASSIGTSGKILFF.

The rearrangement joins TRBV4-3 to TRBJ2-3; weak D call: TRBD1 (5 bases). Germline CDR1 LGHNA, CDR2 YSLEER. The ends were cut back, 4 bases at V and 0 bases at J, with 17 bases in the middle. The CDR3 consists of 17 residues. As DNA, the CDR3 is TGCGCCAGCAGCCCGACCCCCAGACAGAGTAGCACAGATACGCAGTATTTT. This translates into CASSPTPRQSSTDTQYF.

The V call is TRBV2, the J call TRBJ2-1; a possible D gene is TRBD2 (6 bases). Germline V gene sequence: CDR1 SNHLY, CDR2 FYNNEI. Trimming removed 3 bases at V and 0 bases at J, with 15 bases between. The CDR3 runs to 17 residues. The CDR3 loop is CASSDSPSANSYNEQFF. DNA for the CDR3: TGTGCCAGCAGTGACTCCCCTAGCGCAAACTCCTACAATGAGCAGTTCTTC.

The rearrangement links TRBV14 to TRBJ2-7; D is undetermined. CDR3 size: 14 residues. The ends were cut back, 4 bases at V and 5 bases at J, with 15 bases in the middle. Per germline, CDR1 SGHDN and CDR2 FVKESK. CDR3 in DNA: TGTGCCAGCAGCCCGATAGCCGTCATTAACGAGCAGTACTTC. It specifies CASSPIAVINEQYF.

A single count supports this clone. Within the sample, other DNA sequences also encode this same CDR3. The rearrangement links TRBV18 to TRBJ1-4; D is ambiguous. V was shortened by 3 bases and J by 0 bases, with 5 bases between the two germline ends. CDR1 KGHSH and CDR2 LQKENI come from the germline V gene. The CDR3 is made up of 14 amino acids. DNA for the CDR3: TGTGCCAGCTCACCGGGAGCAACTAATGAAAAACTGTTTTTT. Translation gives CASSPGATNEKLFF.

This sequence joins TRBV29-1 and TRBJ1-1; D is possibly TRBD1 (5 bases). Germline assignment: CDR1 SQVTM and CDR2 ANQGSEA. This CDR3 has 14 residues. V lost 4 bases and J lost 4, with 16 bases in between. The CDR3 is CSVVGRQGATEAFF. The CDR3 nucleotides are TGCAGCGTTGTGGGTCGGCAGGGTGCCACTGAAGCTTTCTTT.

This chain links TRBV7-2 with TRBJ1-2; D remains unclear. V was pared by 3 bases and J by 3 bases, with 8 bases between. The germline V gene has CDR1 SGHTA and CDR2 FQGNSA. CDR3 size: 13 residues. The CDR3 region has the DNA TGTGCCAGCAGCTTGCAGATGGACTATGGCTACACCTTC. As protein: CASSLQMDYGYTF.

This clone showed up just a few times. V usage is TRBV7-3 and J usage is TRBJ2-2; 7 bases are a match to TRBD2. The CDR3 has 16 amino acids. The germline V gene has CDR1 SGHTA and CDR2 FQGTGA. The V segment lost 1 base and the J segment 6 bases; nucleotides outside the gene matches: 8. This CDR3 is CASSLMAGVAAGELFF. In DNA, the CDR3 is TGTGCCAGCAGCTTAATGGCGGGAGTGGCGGCCGGGGAGCTGTTTTTT.

CDR3 amino acids: CASSQAPSGRAYNEQFF. The CDR3 DNA sequence: TGCGCCAGCAGCCAAGCCCCAAGCGGGAGGGCCTACAATGAGCAGTTCTTC. The chain has TRBV4-1 and TRBJ2-1; TRBD2 aligns across 10 bases. CDR3 length: 17 amino acids. J gave up 2 bases and V 1 base, and 5 bases lay outside the gene matches. Germline loops: CDR1 MGHRA, CDR2 YSYEKL.

This clone was recorded only once. The chain has TRBV7-8 and TRBJ2-7; 10 positions agree with TRBD2. This CDR3 contains 16 residues. Germline CDR1 and CDR2: SGHVS and FQNEAQ. V shed 4 bases, J shed 2 bases, and the junction held 8 bases outside the gene matches. The CDR3 nucleotides read TGTGCCAGCAGCTCGGCGCTAGCGGGAGTCACCTACGAGCAGTACTTC. This translates into CASSSALAGVTYEQYF. Using reference TRBV7-8 and TRBJ2-7 for the parts outside the CDR3, the full variable domain is GAGVSQSPRYKVAKRGQDVALRCDPISGHVSLFWYQQALGQGPEFLTYFQNEAQLDKSGLPSDRFFAERPEGSVSTLKIQRTQQEDSAVYLCASSSALAGVTYEQYFGPGTRLTVT.

The V call is TRBV6-5, the J call TRBJ2-1; possible D gene TRBD2, 6 bases. CDR1 is MNHEY and CDR2 is SVGAGI in the germline V gene. V lost 5 bases, J lost 14 bases, and 19 bases lay in between. The CDR3 runs to 13 residues. The CDR3 loop is CASSGPLHSGEFF. In DNA, the CDR3 is TGTGCCAGCAGTGGCCCACTTCATTCGGGGGAGTTCTTC.